The 15 T cell receptor beta chains reported below all come from one sample, sequenced in a study of cytomegalovirus exposure and HLA in healthy donors. Primers included in the PCR were 60 Vbeta and 13 Jbeta primers. Only in-frame clones appear in the TCRdb table, and some are missing; sequencing was by immunoSEQ multiplex PCR. This sample's table has 60,000 to 65,000 clones. Sequencing was done on a sample of PBMCs. The receptor source for this set is a woman aged 18-29 years in good health and CMV-seronegative.

The gene calls are TRBV5-4 and TRBJ2-7; tentatively, D is TRBD2 (6 bases). The CDR3 has 15 amino acids. Trimming removed 0 bases at V and 2 bases at J, with 12 bases between. In germline, CDR1 is SGHNT, CDR2 YYREEE (reference sequence). Written as DNA, the CDR3 is TGTGCCAGCAGCTTGGGCGGTGGCGGGGCCTACGAGCAGTACTTC. Encoded protein: CASSLGGGGAYEQYF. Drawing the rest from reference TRBV5-4 and TRBJ2-7, the complete variable domain is ETGVTQSPTHLIKTRGQQVTLRCSSQSGHNTVSWYQQALGQGPQFIFQYYREEENGRGNFPPRFSGLQFPNYSSELNVNALELDDSALYLCASSLGGGGAYEQYFGPGTRLTVT.

J is TRBJ2-3 and V is TRBV7-9; no reliable D call. Trimming shortened V by 5 bases and J by 6 bases, and 15 bases separated the two germline ends. Germline values: CDR1 SEHNR, CDR2 FQNEAQ (reference sequence). This CDR3 has 14 residues. CDR3 DNA: TGTGCCAGCAGCCTACGACTTAACGGCGATACGCAGTATTTT. It translates to CASSLRLNGDTQYF.

CDR3 DNA sequence: TGTGCCAGCAGCTTAGAAACAGCTCAAGAGACCCAGTACTTC. Translating gives CASSLETAQETQYF. The V gene is TRBV11-3, the J gene TRBJ2-5; D is uncertain. CDR1 SGHNT and CDR2 YENEEA come from the germline V gene. The V gene lost 0 bases and the J gene lost 2 bases, with 7 bases spanning the gap. This CDR3 contains 14 residues.

For the CDR3, the DNA is TGTGCGACAGGGGACTATGGCTACACCTTC. This codes for CATGDYGYTF. The V gene is TRBV19, the J gene TRBJ1-2, with 8 bases lining up with TRBD1. Germline lookup yields CDR1 LNHDA and CDR2 SQIVND (reference sequence). The CDR3 consists of 10 residues. Using reference TRBV19 and TRBJ1-2 for the parts outside the CDR3, the full variable domain is DGGITQSPKYLFRKEGQNVTLSCEQNLNHDAMYWYRQDPGQGLRLIYYSQIVNDFQKGDIAEGYSVSREKKESFPLTVTSAQKNPTAFYLCATGDYGYTFGSGTRLTVV.

The V gene is TRBV6-1, the J gene TRBJ2-2; 11 bases map to TRBD1. There are 14 residues in the CDR3. V shed 6 bases, J shed 6 bases, and the junction held 3 bases outside the gene matches. The V gene's germline CDR1 is MNHNS and CDR2 SASEGT. The CDR3 region is CASRGQGGAGELFF. CDR3 DNA: TGTGCCAGCAGGGGACAGGGGGGCGCCGGGGAGCTGTTTTTT.

This rearrangement joins TRBV19 to TRBJ1-1; 7 nucleotides align to TRBD1. Looked up from germline, CDR1 is LNHDA and CDR2 is SQIVND (reference sequence). With 7 bases clipped from V and 12 bases from J, the junction kept 5 bases outside the gene matches. The CDR3 is made up of 10 amino acids. DNA of the CDR3: TGTGCCAGTACTCGGGACAGAACTTTCTTT. Protein: CASTRDRTFF.

The chain combines TRBV30 with TRBJ2-7, with 10 bases lining up with TRBD2. The length of the CDR3 is 14 residues. The J segment lost 8 bases and the V segment lost 3 bases, leaving 10 bases of the junction unmatched. CDR1 and CDR2 from the germline V gene are GTSNPN and SVGIG (reference sequence). CDR3 DNA: TGTGCCTGGAGGGGTACTAGCGGGGTCCGTCAGCAGTACTTC. Translating gives CAWRGTSGVRQQYF.

The chain recombines TRBV4-1 with TRBJ2-5, with 7 nucleotides matching TRBD1. Losses at the gene ends were 0 bases for V and 5 bases for J; bases not matched to a gene: 15. This CDR3 region has 18 residues. Germline CDR1 and CDR2: MGHRA and YSYEKL. This chain's CDR3 is CASSQDRSCGQVLETQYF. The CDR3 nucleotides read TGCGCCAGCAGCCAAGACCGATCGTGTGGACAGGTACTGGAGACCCAGTACTTC.

CDR3 in amino acids: CASRPPGLVTDTQYF. The CDR3 coding sequence is TGTGCCAGCAGGCCTCCGGGACTAGTCACAGATACGCAGTATTTT. The V and J genes are TRBV6-5 and TRBJ2-3, with 8 bases identical to TRBD2. The germline gives CDR1 MNHEY, CDR2 SVGAGI. J lost 2 bases, V lost 6 bases, and 7 bases had no gene match. The CDR3 sequence is 15 residues long.

V usage is TRBV6-5 and J usage is TRBJ2-4, with TRBD1 as a possible D gene (5 bases). CDR3 length: 15 amino acids. V was trimmed by 6 bases and J by 2 bases, leaving 14 bases between them. In germline, CDR1 is MNHEY, CDR2 SVGAGI. The CDR3 DNA is TGTGCCAGCAGCAAAGACAGTCACCCCAAAAACATTCAGTACTTC. This sequence encodes CASSKDSHPKNIQYF.

The gene calls are TRBV15 and TRBJ2-7; 7 nucleotides match TRBD1. J was trimmed by 4 bases and V by 5 bases; bases with no gene match: 11. This CDR3 is built from 15 residues. Germline V gene data show CDR1 as LNHNV and CDR2 as YYDKDF (reference sequence). CDR3 loop: CATSDEGATVYEQYF. CDR3 bases: TGTGCCACCAGCGATGAGGGGGCTACGGTTTACGAGCAGTACTTC. The full variable domain, in which reference TRBV15 and TRBJ2-7 provide the parts outside the CDR3, is DAMVIQNPRYQVTQFGKPVTLSCSQTLNHNVMYWYQQKSSQAPKLLFHYYDKDFNNEADTPDNFQSRRPNTSFCFLDIRSPGLGDTAMYLCATSDEGATVYEQYFGPGTRLTVT.

For this clone: This sample includes further DNA sequences coding for the same CDR3. This chain uses TRBV2 with TRBJ1-1; D is unresolved. The V end was cut by 3 bases, the J end by 1 base, with 6 bases between. This CDR3 has 13 amino acids. CDR1 SNHLY and CDR2 FYNNEI come from the germline V gene. In nucleotides, the CDR3 is TGTGCCAGCAGTGAGCTAGAGAACACTGAAGCTTTCTTT. This sequence encodes CASSELENTEAFF.

V is TRBV9 and J is TRBJ2-7; unclear D gene. The CDR3 totals 15 residues. CDR1 and CDR2 (germline): SGDLS, YYNGEE. V lost 0 bases to trimming and J lost 5 bases, with 15 bases between them. The CDR3 sequence is CASSVAGWAHHEQYF. The CDR3 bases are TGTGCCAGCAGCGTAGCAGGTTGGGCCCACCACGAGCAGTACTTC.

The J gene is TRBJ2-3, the V gene TRBV11-3, with D perhaps matching TRBD2 (5 bases). The CDR3 covers 14 residues. The germline V gene encodes CDR1 SGHNT and CDR2 YENEEA. Trimming cost V 6 bases and J 1 base, with 11 bases left between them. The CDR3 spells CASRSTGGTDTQYF. The CDR3, as DNA: TGTGCCAGCAGGTCTACCGGGGGCACAGATACGCAGTATTTT. Variable domain in full (rest from reference TRBV11-3 and TRBJ2-3): EAGVVQSPRYKIIEKKQPVAFWCNPISGHNTLYWYLQNLGQGPELLIRYENEEAVDDSQLPKDRFSAERLKGVDSTLKIQPAELGDSAVYLCASRSTGGTDTQYFGPGTRLTVL.

V and J are TRBV7-9 and TRBJ2-6, with 11 bases fitting TRBD1. The CDR3 has 19 amino acids. J was trimmed by 1 base and V by 5 bases; bases with no gene match: 10. Germline CDR1 SEHNR, CDR2 FQNEAQ (reference sequence). Here the CDR3 reads CASSPIWDRGESGANVLTF. The CDR3 region has the DNA TGTGCCAGCAGCCCTATCTGGGACAGGGGGGAGTCTGGGGCCAACGTCCTGACTTTC.